These T cell receptor beta chains were read from a single sample in a study of regulatory T cells in long-lasting Graves disease. TCRdb reprocessed the multiplex PCR reads via MiXCR and lists one record per CDR3 protein. The sample lists some 560,000 distinct CDR3 sequences, approximately 16% occurring once. The same data also went into a second study, on T cells in Graves' hyperthyroidism and ophthalmopathy.

The specimen comprised peripheral blood mononuclear cells (PBMCs), sampled at new diagnosis, from a patient treated with antithyroid drugs. The receptors come from a woman aged 35-65 years with Graves disease. Both conserved end residues are part of each CDR3. D genes are given only for firm matches. Not all rows give a size; the values are once, few, many and, for expanded clones, a class.

TRBV6-1,TRBJ1-4,TRBD1,NA,CASSAIPGTGYEKLFF,TGTGCCAGCAGCGCGATACCCGGGACAGGTTATGAAAAACTGTTTTTT
TRBV28,TRBJ1-1,NA,many,CASNTGGAGDTEAFF,TGTGCCAGCAATACGGGGGGCGCGGGTGACACTGAAGCTTTCTTT
TRBV11-2,TRBJ2-2,NA,many,CASSLTLWRANTGELFF,TGTGCCAGCAGCTTAACCCTGTGGCGCGCGAACACCGGGGAGCTGTTTTTT
TRBV5-1,TRBJ2-1,TRBD2,many,CASSLMSGGGAKNEQFF,TGCGCCAGCAGCTTAATGAGCGGCGGGGGGGCCAAAAATGAGCAGTTCTTC
TRBV6-5,TRBJ1-6,TRBD1,NA,CASSYSSPDRGSLNSPLHF,TGTGCCAGCAGTTACTCGAGCCCGGACAGGGGGTCTCTTAATTCACCCCTCCACTTT
TRBV3-1,TRBJ1-1,TRBD1,many,CASSHRDRGAEAFF,TGTGCCAGCAGCCACAGGGACAGGGGCGCTGAAGCTTTCTTT
TRBV6-1,TRBJ1-1,NA,many,CASSDQNRVLGEAFF,TGTGCCAGCAGCGACCAGAACAGGGTTTTGGGGGAAGCTTTCTTT
TRBV6-1,TRBJ1-4,NA,many,CASIGGRELFF,TGTGCCAGCATCGGCGGACGGGAACTGTTTTTT
TRBV12-3/TRBV12-4,TRBJ1-2,NA,many,CASSNRVGYGYTF,TGTGCCAGCAGTAACAGGGTTGGCTATGGCTACACCTTC
TRBV12-3/TRBV12-4,TRBJ1-1,NA,NA,CASSPHLFGAFF,TGTGCCAGCAGCCCCCACCTTTTTGGAGCTTTCTTT
TRBV12-3/TRBV12-4,TRBJ1-1,NA,many,CASSLNRGSGTEAFF,TGTGCCAGCAGTTTGAATCGGGGGAGCGGCACTGAAGCTTTCTTT
TRBV5-1,TRBJ2-7,NA,NA,CASSLGGPNVEQYF,TGCGCCAGCAGCTTGGGGGGGCCTAATGTCGAGCAGTACTTC
TRBV6-5,TRBJ1-1,NA,many,CASSSNPGNRAFF,TGTGCCAGCAGTTCAAACCCCGGGAATAGAGCTTTCTTT
TRBV10-3,TRBJ1-1,NA,many,CAISKQGLVGTEAFF,TGTGCCATCAGTAAACAGGGATTGGTAGGGACTGAAGCTTTCTTT
TRBV5-1,TRBJ2-2,NA,many,CASSFDRGGTGELFF,TGCGCCAGCAGCTTCGACAGGGGAGGGACCGGGGAGCTGTTTTTT
TRBV28,TRBJ2-7,TRBD1,many,CASKGAAYEQYF,TGTGCCAGTAAGGGGGCTGCCTACGAGCAGTACTTC
TRBV15,TRBJ2-2,TRBD1,few,CATRRTGRITGELFF,TGTGCCACCCGTAGGACAGGGAGGATCACCGGGGAGCTGTTTTTT
TRBV12-3/TRBV12-4,TRBJ1-3,NA,NA,CASSSVGSGNTIYF,TGTGCCAGCAGTTCGGTGGGCTCTGGAAACACCATATATTTT
TRBV5-5,TRBJ2-5,NA,few,CASSLSSVETQYF,TGTGCCAGCAGTCTTTCTTCTGTGGAGACCCAGTACTTC
TRBV12-5,TRBJ2-1,NA,NA,CASAATRSYNEQFF,TGTGCTAGTGCCGCGACCAGGTCCTACAATGAGCAGTTCTTC
TRBV7-9,TRBJ1-1,NA,NA,CASSPIAGAYEAFF,TGTGCCAGCAGCCCAATCGCAGGGGCTTATGAAGCTTTCTTT
TRBV15,TRBJ2-5,TRBD1,many,CATSKGGRGHGETQYF,TGTGCCACCAGCAAGGGAGGCAGGGGGCACGGGGAGACCCAGTACTTC
TRBV12-3/TRBV12-4,TRBJ2-3,TRBD2,NA,CATLAGGSLRGTQYF,TGTGCCACCCTAGCGGGGGGGTCTCTCAGGGGTACGCAGTATTTT
TRBV11-3,TRBJ2-2,TRBD2,few,CASSILARNTGELFF,TGTGCCAGCAGCATACTAGCGCGGAACACCGGGGAGCTGTTTTTT
TRBV2,TRBJ1-5,NA,many,CAARTASNQPQHF,TGTGCCGCGCGGACGGCTAGCAATCAGCCCCAGCATTTT
TRBV28,TRBJ1-4,TRBD1,NA,CASSFDRGSEKLFF,TGTGCCAGCAGCTTCGACAGGGGGAGTGAAAAACTGTTTTTT
TRBV11-2,TRBJ2-2,TRBD1,many,CASSLWDRSTGELFF,TGTGCCAGCAGCTTATGGGACAGGAGTACCGGGGAGCTGTTTTTT
TRBV6-1,TRBJ1-5,NA,NA,CASSLDADSPQHF,TGTGCCAGCAGCCTAGACGCGGACAGTCCCCAGCATTTT
TRBV6-2/TRBV6-3,TRBJ1-1,NA,NA,CACSYGGNTEAFF,TGTGCCTGCAGTTACGGAGGGAACACTGAAGCTTTCTTT
TRBV27,TRBJ2-1,NA,few,CASSLWGSVSEQFF,TGTGCCAGCAGTTTATGGGGGTCAGTGTCTGAGCAGTTCTTC